The clone carrying this TCR beta chain occurred once. Its antigen is undetermined. Assay used: immunoSEQ multiplex PCR; TCRdb lists only in-frame clones, some missing. The sample contains about 15,000 clones, about 65% of which appear only once. The data belong to a study of PD-1 blockade in classical Hodgkin lymphoma. Findings of the study overall: For complete responders, baseline diversity was comparable to that of newly diagnosed patients.

Time point of the sample: cycle 4 day 1 (C4D1), after more than five weeks of nivolumab. Relapse after autologous stem cell transplantation occurred in every patient, and brentuximab vedotin exposure varied. The TCR sequence derives from a human donor with classical Hodgkin lymphoma. The material was peripheral blood mononuclear cells (PBMCs), obtained before the fourth cycle of nivolumab.

For the CDR3, the DNA is TGTGCCAGCAGCTTCGGGATGAATGAGCAGTTCTTC. Translating it yields CASSFGMNEQFF. The chain employs TRBV7-6 and TRBJ2-1, with a weak D call TRBD2 (5 bases). Trimming removed 3 bases at V and 7 bases at J, with 7 bases between. Germline V gene data show CDR1 as SGHVS and CDR2 as FNYEAQ. CDR3 length: 12 amino acids. Supplemented by reference TRBV7-6 and TRBJ2-1, the full variable domain reads GAGVSQSPRYKVTKRGQDVALRCDPISGHVSLYWYRQALGQGPEFLTYFNYEAQQDKSGLPNDRFSAERPEGSISTLTIQRTEQRDSAMYRCASSFGMNEQFFGPGTRLTVL.